Listed below are T cell receptor beta chains from one sample, sequenced in a study of graft-versus-host responses after intestinal transplantation. Assay used: immunoSEQ multiplex PCR; TCRdb lists only in-frame clones, some missing. The sample has about 20,000 clones; around 86% are singletons. Source: PBMCs, taken approximately 240 days after intestinal transplant. Receptor source: a human patient who received an intestinal transplant, so some T cells may come from the graft donor. CDR3s include the opening cysteine and the closing phenylalanine or tryptophan. Each record gives: J gene, V gene, CDR3 protein.

TRBJ1-6	TRBV11-2	CASSLADINSPLHF
TRBJ2-1	TRBV4-1	CASSQSGLAINEQFF
TRBJ1-2	TRBV19	CASSIDLMGGYTF
TRBJ2-5	TRBV6-1	CASSEGFEEETQYF
TRBJ2-7	TRBV19	CASSAGGISYEQYF
TRBJ2-2	TRBV4-3	CASKDGGLVTGELFF
TRBJ1-1	TRBV27	CASSLGINTEAFF
TRBJ2-3	TRBV19	CASSPLAGLTDTQYF
TRBJ1-6	TRBV6-6	CASSPTGGFLNSPLHF
TRBJ2-5	TRBV4-2	CASSQGSGPFEETQYF
TRBJ1-2	TRBV4-1	CASSPPGNGYTF
TRBJ2-7	TRBV25-1	CASVMGYEQYF
TRBJ2-7	TRBV27	CASSLEGQGAHEQYF
TRBJ1-6	TRBV9	CASSPRGGTVGIGGNSPLHF
TRBJ1-4	TRBV5-1	CASSLFSGGEEKLFF
TRBJ2-7	TRBV7-9	CASSLTDRDYEQYF
TRBJ2-2	TRBV9	CASSVGRSFDGELFF
TRBJ2-7	TRBV30	CAWSDRDSHYEQYF
TRBJ2-3	TRBV5-4	CASSHRTSGGGTDTQYF
TRBJ1-4	TRBV4-1	CASSQEWQGGSYLMEKLFF
TRBJ1-1	TRBV11-1	CASSLRNVNTEAFF
TRBJ1-2	TRBV10-3	CAIGQVTNYGYTF
TRBJ1-6	TRBV13	CASSLGGSPLHF
TRBJ1-2	TRBV19	CASRPLGGPANHGYTF
TRBJ2-4	TRBV6-1	CASSDHRGVVAKNIQYF
TRBJ2-7	TRBV5-1	CASSLGGGPYEQYF
TRBJ2-7	TRBV27	CASSSLQGAAYEQYF
TRBJ1-2	TRBV6-5	CASTLGVGGYTF
TRBJ2-7	TRBV5-4	CASSRWDSRVSYEQYF
TRBJ1-2	TRBV21-1	CASSNTYGYTF
TRBJ1-5	TRBV12-5	CASGLRLGQEINQPQHF
TRBJ1-3	TRBV4-2	CASSQTVPTLTIYF
TRBJ1-1	TRBV5-1	CASSYLGPLNTEAFF
TRBJ2-2	TRBV6-5	CASGGGQGGTGELFF
TRBJ1-1	TRBV6-5	CASSYSTGPTEAFF
TRBJ1-4	TRBV7-9	CASSPRDREDKLFF
TRBJ2-4	TRBV5-4	CASSSDQSVKNIQYF
TRBJ1-5	TRBV21-1	CASSKGGSPNQPQHF
TRBJ1-2	TRBV5-6	CASSLVGTGAYGYTF
TRBJ2-1	TRBV30	CAWSVSGYNEQFF
TRBJ1-6	TRBV5-6	CASSPGHPYNSPLHF
TRBJ2-2	TRBV6-9	CASSLRGPGELFF
TRBJ2-7	TRBV4-1	CASSQTGDEQYF
TRBJ2-3	TRBV29-1	CSVVRTGATTDTQYF
TRBJ2-2	TRBV4-2	CASSQDLASQNTGELFF
TRBJ1-6	TRBV11-3	CASSGQGDSPLHF
TRBJ2-1	TRBV7-6	CASYLGAGYSNEQFF
TRBJ2-1	TRBV29-1	CSAGPGLAGNEQFF